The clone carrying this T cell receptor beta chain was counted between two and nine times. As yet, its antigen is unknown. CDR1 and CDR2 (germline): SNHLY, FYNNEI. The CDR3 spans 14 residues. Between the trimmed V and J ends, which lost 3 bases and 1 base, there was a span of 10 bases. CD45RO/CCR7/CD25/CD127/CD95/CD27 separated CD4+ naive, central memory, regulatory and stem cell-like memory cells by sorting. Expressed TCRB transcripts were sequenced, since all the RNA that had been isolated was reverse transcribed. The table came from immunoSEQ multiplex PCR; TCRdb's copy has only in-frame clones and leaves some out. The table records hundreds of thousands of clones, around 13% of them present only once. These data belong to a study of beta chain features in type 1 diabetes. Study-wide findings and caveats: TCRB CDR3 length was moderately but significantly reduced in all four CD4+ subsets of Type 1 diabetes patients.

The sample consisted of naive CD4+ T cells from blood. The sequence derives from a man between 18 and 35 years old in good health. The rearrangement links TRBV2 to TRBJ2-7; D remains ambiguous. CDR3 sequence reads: CASSDGSQSYEQYF. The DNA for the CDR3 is TGTGCCAGCAGTGATGGTAGTCAATCCTACGAGCAGTACTTC.